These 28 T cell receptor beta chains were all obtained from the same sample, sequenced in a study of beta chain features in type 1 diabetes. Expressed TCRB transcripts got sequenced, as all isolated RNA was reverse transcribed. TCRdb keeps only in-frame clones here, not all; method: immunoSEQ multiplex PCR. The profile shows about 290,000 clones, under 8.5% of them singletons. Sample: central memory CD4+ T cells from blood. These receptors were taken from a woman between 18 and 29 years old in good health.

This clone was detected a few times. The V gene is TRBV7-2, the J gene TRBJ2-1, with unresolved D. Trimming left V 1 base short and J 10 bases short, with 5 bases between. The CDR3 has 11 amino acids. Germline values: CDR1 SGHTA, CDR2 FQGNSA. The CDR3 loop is CASSLVREQFF. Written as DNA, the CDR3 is TGTGCCAGCAGCTTAGTTCGGGAGCAGTTCTTC.

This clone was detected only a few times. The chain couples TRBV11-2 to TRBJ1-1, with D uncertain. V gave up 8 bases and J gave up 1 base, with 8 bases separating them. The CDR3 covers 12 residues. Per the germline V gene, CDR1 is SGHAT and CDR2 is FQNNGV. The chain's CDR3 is CASGYRNTEAFF. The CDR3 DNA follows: TGTGCCAGCGGGTACAGGAACACTGAAGCTTTCTTT.

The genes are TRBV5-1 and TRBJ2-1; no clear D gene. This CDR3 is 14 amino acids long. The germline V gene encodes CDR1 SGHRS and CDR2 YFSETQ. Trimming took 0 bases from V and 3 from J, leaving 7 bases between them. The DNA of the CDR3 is TGCGCCAGCAGCTTGGATTCTGTCTACAATGAGCAGTTCTTC. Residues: CASSLDSVYNEQFF.

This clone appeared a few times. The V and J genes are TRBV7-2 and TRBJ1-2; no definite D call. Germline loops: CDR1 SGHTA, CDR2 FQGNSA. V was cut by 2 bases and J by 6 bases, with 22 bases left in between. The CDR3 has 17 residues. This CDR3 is CASSLLRTSNFEDGYTF. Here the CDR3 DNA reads TGTGCCAGCAGCTTACTCAGGACGAGCAATTTTGAGGATGGCTACACCTTC.

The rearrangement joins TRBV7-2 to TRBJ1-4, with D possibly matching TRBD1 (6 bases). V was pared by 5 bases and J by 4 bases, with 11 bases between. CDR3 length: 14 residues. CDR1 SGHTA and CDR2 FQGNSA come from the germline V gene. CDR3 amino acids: CASSPTGINEKLFF. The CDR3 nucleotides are TGTGCCAGCAGCCCCACAGGGATTAATGAAAAACTGTTTTTT.

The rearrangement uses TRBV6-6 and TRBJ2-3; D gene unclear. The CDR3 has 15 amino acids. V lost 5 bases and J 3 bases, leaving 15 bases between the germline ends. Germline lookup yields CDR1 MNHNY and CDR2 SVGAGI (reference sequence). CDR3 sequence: CASSQQRMGTDTQYF. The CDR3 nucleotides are TGTGCCAGCAGTCAACAAAGAATGGGTACAGATACGCAGTATTTT.

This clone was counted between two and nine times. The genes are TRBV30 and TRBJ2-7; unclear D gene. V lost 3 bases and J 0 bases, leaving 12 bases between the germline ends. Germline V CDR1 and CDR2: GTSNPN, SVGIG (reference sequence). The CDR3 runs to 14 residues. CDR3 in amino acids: CAWRETVNSYEQYF. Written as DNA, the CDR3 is TGTGCCTGGAGGGAGACGGTGAACTCCTACGAGCAGTACTTC. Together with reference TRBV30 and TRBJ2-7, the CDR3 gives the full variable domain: SQTIHQWPATLVQPVGSPLSLECTVEGTSNPNLYWYRQAAGRGLQLLFYSVGIGQISSEVPQNLSASRPQDRQFILSSKKLLLSDSGFYLCAWRETVNSYEQYFGPGTRLTVT.

CDR3 region: CASSGGLAGRTDTQYF. The CDR3 bases are TGCGCCAGCAGTGGGGGACTAGCGGGCCGCACAGATACGCAGTATTTT. The gene calls are TRBV5-1 and TRBJ2-3, with 12 bases fitting TRBD2. The CDR3 extends over 16 amino acids. Germline loops: CDR1 SGHRS, CDR2 YFSETQ. Trimming removed 5 bases from V and 1 base from J; junction bases left unmatched: 5.

The chain's CDR3 is CAWNAGVRANVLTF. Here the CDR3 DNA reads TGTGCCTGGAACGCAGGGGTTAGGGCCAACGTCCTGACTTTC. The genes are TRBV30 and TRBJ2-6; D perhaps matches TRBD1 (6 bases). Trimming cost V 4 bases and J 5 bases, with 12 bases left between them. Germline CDR1 GTSNPN, CDR2 SVGIG (reference sequence). This CDR3 has 14 amino acids.

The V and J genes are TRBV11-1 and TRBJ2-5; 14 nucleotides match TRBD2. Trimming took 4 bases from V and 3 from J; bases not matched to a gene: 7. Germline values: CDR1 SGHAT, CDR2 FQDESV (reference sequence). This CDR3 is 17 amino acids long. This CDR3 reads CASSSWTSGRSEETQYF. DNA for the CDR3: TGTGCCAGCAGCTCCTGGACTAGCGGGAGGTCCGAAGAGACCCAGTACTTC.

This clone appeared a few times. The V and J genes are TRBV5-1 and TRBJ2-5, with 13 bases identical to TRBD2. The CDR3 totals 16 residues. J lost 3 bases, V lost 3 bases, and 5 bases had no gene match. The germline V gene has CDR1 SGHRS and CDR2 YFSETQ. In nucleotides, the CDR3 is TGCGCCAGCAGCTGGAGAGGACTAGCGGGAGAAGAGACCCAGTACTTC. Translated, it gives CASSWRGLAGEETQYF.

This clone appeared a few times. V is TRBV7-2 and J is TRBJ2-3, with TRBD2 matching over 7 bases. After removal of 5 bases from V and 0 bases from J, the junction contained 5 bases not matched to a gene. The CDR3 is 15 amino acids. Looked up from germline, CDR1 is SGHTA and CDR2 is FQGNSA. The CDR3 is CASSPQAGSTDTQYF. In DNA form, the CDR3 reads TGTGCCAGCAGCCCCCAAGCGGGGAGCACAGATACGCAGTATTTT. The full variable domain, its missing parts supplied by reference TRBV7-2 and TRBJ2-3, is GAGVSQSPSNKVTEKGKDVELRCDPISGHTALYWYRQSLGQGLEFLIYFQGNSAPDKSGLPSDRFSAERTGGSVSTLTIQRTQQEDSAVYLCASSPQAGSTDTQYFGPGTRLTVL.

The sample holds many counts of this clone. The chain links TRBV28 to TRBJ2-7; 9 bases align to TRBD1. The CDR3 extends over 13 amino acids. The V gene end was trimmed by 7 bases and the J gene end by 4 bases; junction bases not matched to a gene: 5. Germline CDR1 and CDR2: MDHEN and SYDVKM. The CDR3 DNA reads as TGTGCCAGCAAAGGGGACAGGGTTTACGAGCAGTACGTC. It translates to CASKGDRVYEQYV.

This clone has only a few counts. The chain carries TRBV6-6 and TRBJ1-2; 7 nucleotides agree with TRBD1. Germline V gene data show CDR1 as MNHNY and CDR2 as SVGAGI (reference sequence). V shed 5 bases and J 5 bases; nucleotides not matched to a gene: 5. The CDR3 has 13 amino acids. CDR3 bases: TGTGCCAGCAGTCAACAGGGGTCTTATGGCTACACCTTC. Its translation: CASSQQGSYGYTF.

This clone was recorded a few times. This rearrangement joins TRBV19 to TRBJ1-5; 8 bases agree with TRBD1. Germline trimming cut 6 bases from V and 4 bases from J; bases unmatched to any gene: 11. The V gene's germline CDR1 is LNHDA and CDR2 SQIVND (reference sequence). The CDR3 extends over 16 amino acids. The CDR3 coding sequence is TGTGCCAGTAGGATGGGGACAGGACGGTCTAATCAGCCCCAGCATTTT. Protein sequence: CASRMGTGRSNQPQHF.

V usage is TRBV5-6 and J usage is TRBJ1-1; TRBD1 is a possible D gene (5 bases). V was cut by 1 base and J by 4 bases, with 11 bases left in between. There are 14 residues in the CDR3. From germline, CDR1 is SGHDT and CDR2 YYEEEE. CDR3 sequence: CASSLQGGTTEAFF. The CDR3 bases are TGTGCCAGCAGCTTGCAGGGTGGGACCACTGAAGCTTTCTTT. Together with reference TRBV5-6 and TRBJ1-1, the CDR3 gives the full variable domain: DAGVTQSPTHLIKTRGQQVTLRCSPKSGHDTVSWYQQALGQGPQFIFQYYEEEERQRGNFPDRFSGHQFPNYSSELNVNALLLGDSALYLCASSLQGGTTEAFFGQGTRLTVV.

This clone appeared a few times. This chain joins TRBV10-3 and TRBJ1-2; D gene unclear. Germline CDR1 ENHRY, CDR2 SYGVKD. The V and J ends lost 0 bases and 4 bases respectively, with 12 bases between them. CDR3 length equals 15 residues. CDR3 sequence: CAISESTRYRYGYTF. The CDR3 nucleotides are TGTGCCATCAGTGAGTCGACGAGGTACCGCTATGGCTACACCTTC.

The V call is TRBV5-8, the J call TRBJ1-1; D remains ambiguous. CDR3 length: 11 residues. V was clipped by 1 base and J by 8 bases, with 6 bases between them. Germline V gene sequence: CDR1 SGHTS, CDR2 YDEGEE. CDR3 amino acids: CASSLLSEAFF. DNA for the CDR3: TGTGCCAGCAGCTTGTTAAGCGAAGCTTTCTTT.

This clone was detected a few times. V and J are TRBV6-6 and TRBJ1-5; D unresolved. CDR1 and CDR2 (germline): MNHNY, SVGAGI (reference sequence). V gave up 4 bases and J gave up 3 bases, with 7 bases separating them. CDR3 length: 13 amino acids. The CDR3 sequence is CASSSQVNQPQHF. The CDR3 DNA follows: TGTGCCAGCAGTTCCCAGGTCAATCAGCCCCAGCATTTT.

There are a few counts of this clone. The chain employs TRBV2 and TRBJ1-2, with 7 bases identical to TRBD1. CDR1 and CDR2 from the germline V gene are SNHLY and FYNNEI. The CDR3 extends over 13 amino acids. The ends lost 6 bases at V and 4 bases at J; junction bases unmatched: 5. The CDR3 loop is CASRTGVGYGYTF. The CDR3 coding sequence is TGTGCCAGCAGAACAGGGGTGGGCTATGGCTACACCTTC.

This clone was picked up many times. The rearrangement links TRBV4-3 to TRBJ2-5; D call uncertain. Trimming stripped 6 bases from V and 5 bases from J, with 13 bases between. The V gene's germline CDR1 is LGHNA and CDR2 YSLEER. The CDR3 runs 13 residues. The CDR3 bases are TGCGCCAGCAGTCCTACGTCGAGGGAGACCCAGTACTTC. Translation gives CASSPTSRETQYF.

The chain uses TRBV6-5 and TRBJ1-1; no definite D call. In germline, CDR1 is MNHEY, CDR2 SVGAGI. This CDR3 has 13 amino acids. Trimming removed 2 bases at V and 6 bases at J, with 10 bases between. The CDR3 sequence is CASSYEAGSEAFF. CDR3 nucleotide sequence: TGTGCCAGCAGTTACGAGGCAGGTTCTGAAGCTTTCTTT.

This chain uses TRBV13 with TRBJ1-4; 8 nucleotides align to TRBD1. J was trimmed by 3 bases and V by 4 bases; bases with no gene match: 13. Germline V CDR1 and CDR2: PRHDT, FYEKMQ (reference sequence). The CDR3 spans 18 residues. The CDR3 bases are TGTGCCAGCAGCTCTGGGCGCCGGACAGGGAGGCCTAATGAAAAACTGTTTTTT. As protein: CASSSGRRTGRPNEKLFF.

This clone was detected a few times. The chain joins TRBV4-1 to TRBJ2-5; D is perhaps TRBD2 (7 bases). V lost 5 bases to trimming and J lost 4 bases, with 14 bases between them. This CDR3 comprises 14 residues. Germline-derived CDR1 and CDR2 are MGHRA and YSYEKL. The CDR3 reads CASSSTRGAETQYF. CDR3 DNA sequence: TGCGCCAGCAGCTCGACCCGGGGGGCAGAGACCCAGTACTTC.

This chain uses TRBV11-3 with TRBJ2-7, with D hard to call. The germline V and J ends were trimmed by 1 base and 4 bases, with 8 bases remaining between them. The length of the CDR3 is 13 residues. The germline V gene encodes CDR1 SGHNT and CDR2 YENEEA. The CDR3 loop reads CASSLARQYEQYF. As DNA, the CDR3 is TGTGCCAGCAGCTTAGCCCGGCAGTACGAGCAGTACTTC.

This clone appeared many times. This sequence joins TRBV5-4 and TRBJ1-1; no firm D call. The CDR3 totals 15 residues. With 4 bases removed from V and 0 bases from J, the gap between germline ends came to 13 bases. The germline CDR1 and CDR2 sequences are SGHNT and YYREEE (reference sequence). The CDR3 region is CASSRENPVNTEAFF. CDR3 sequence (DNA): TGTGCCAGCAGCAGGGAAAATCCCGTGAACACTGAAGCTTTCTTT.

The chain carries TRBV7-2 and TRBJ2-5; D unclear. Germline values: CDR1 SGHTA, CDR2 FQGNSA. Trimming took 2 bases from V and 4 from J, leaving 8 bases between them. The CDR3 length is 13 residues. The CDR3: CASSLYGGETQYF. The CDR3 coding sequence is TGTGCCAGCAGCTTATATGGCGGAGAGACCCAGTACTTC.

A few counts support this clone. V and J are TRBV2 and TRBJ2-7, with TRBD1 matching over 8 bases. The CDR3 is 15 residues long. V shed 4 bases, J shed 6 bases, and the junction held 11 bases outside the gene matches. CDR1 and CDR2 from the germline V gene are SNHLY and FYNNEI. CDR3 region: CASSAHDRGGFEQYF. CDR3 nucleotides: TGTGCCAGCAGTGCCCACGACAGGGGAGGTTTCGAGCAGTACTTC.